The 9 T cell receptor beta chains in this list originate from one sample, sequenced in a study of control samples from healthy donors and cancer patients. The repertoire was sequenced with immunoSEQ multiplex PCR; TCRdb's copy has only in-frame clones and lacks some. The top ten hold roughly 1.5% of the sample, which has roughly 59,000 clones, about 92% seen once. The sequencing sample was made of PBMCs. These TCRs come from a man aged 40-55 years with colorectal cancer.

CDR3 in DNA: TGTGCCAGCAGTTTCCAGGGACAGGCGGGTGGCTACACCTTC. The encoded protein is CASSFQGQAGGYTF. The genes are TRBV6-5 and TRBJ1-2, with 8 positions matching TRBD1. V was clipped by 4 bases and J by 7 bases; unmatched bases: 8. The germline gives CDR1 MNHEY, CDR2 SVGAGI. The CDR3 length is 14 residues.

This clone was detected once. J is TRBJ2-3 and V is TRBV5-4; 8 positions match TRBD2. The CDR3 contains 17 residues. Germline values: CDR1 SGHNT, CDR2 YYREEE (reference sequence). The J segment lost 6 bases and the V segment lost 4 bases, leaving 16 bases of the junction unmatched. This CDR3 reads CASSPLGSGVPGDTQYF. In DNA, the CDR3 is TGTGCCAGCAGCCCCCTCGGTAGCGGGGTCCCGGGGGATACGCAGTATTTT.

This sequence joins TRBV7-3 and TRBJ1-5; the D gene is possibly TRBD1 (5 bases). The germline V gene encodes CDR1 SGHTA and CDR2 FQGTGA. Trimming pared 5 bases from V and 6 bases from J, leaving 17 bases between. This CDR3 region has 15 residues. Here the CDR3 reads CASSLSEGKGQPQHF. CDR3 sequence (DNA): TGTGCCAGCAGCCTAAGCGAGGGGAAAGGTCAGCCCCAGCATTTT.

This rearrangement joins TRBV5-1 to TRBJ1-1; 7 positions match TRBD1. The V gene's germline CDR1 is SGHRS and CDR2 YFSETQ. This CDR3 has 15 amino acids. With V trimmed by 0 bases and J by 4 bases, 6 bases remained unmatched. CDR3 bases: TGCGCCAGCAGCTTGGATGGAGGGGGCAGCACTGAAGCTTTCTTT. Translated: CASSLDGGGSTEAFF.

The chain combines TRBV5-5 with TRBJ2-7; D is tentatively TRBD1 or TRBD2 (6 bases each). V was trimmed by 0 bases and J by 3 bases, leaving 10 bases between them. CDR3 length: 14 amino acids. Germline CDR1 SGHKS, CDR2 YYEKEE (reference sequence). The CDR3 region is CASSLGGDNYEQYF. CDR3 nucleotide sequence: TGTGCCAGCAGCTTGGGCGGGGACAACTACGAGCAGTACTTC.

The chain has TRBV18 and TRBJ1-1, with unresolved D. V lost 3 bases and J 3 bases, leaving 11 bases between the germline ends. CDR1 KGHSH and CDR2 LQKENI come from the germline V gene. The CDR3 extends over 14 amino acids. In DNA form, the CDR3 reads TGTGCCAGCTCACCGTTAGGTTTTGACACTGAAGCTTTCTTT. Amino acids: CASSPLGFDTEAFF.

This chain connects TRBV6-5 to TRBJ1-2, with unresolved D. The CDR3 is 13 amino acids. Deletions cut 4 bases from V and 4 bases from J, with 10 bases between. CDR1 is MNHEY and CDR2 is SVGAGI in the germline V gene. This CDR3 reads CASSSRLGYGYTF. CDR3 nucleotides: TGTGCCAGCAGTTCCAGGTTGGGCTATGGCTACACCTTC.

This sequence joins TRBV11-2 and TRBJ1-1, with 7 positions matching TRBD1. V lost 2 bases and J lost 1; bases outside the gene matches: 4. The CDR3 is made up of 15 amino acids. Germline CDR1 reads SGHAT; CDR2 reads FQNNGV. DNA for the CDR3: TGTGCCAGCAGCTTAACCGCAGGGGGGAACACTGAAGCTTTCTTT. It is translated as CASSLTAGGNTEAFF.

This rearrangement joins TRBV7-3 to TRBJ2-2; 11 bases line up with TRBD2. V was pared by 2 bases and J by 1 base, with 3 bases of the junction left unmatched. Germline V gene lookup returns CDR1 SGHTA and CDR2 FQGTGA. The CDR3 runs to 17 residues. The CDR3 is CASSLVGTSGNTGELFF. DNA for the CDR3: TGTGCCAGCAGCTTAGTGGGGACTAGCGGGAACACCGGGGAGCTGTTTTTT.